The 19 T cell receptor beta chains reported below all come from one sample, sequenced in a study of vaccination and CD4 T cells after COVID-19. Indicated treatment: roughly ten-day PBMC culture with coronavirus spike peptide pools or control peptides (ViraFEST assay). Sequencing of cultured CD4+ T cell DNA used the Oncomine TCR Beta short-read assay. TCRdb processed the PCR reads anew with MiXCR; each CDR3 protein has one entry. The data show about 4,200 distinct CDR3 sequences, around 20% seen once. Which antigens these TCRs recognize remains unknown. Sequences were obtained from CD4+ T cells from blood, cultured in vitro. Source of these receptors: a human donor who had recovered from COVID-19.

This rearrangement joins TRBV5-1 to TRBJ2-7, with D possibly matching TRBD1 (5 bases). V dropped 3 bases and J dropped 5 bases, with 12 bases sitting between them. Per germline, CDR1 SGHRS and CDR2 YFSETQ. The CDR3 length is 13 residues. The CDR3 DNA sequence: TGCGCCAGCAGCTGGCAGGGTTCGCACGAGCAGTACTTC. Encoded protein: CASSWQGSHEQYF.

V gene TRBV4-1 combines with J gene TRBJ1-2; D gene unclear. The CDR3 contains 17 residues. Trimming stripped 0 bases from V and 0 bases from J, with 14 bases between. The germline V gene encodes CDR1 MGHRA and CDR2 YSYEKL. The CDR3 protein is CASSQDSMRDSNYGYTF. The CDR3 region has the DNA TGCGCCAGCAGCCAAGACTCAATGAGGGATTCTAACTATGGCTACACCTTC.

This clonotype has only a few counts. The chain recombines TRBV6-1 with TRBJ1-2; no clear D. V lost 5 bases and J 4 bases, leaving 20 bases between the germline ends. The CDR3 is made up of 16 amino acids. The germline CDR1 and CDR2 sequences are MNHNS and SASEGT. As DNA, the CDR3 is TGTGCCAGCAGTCGTAACGGGCCTAAGCAGAGCTATGGCTACACCTTC. Its protein is CASSRNGPKQSYGYTF.

To note about this clonotype: Germline and junction disagree at one end, which may indicate a read error. This chain links TRBV30 with TRBJ1-6, with D uncertain. CDR1 is GTSNPN, CDR2 SVGIG, per germline (reference sequence). The CDR3 sequence is 12 residues long. CDR3 protein: CAWGVSNSPLHF. The CDR3 DNA sequence: TGTGCCTGGGGTGTTAGTAATTCACCCCTCCACTTT.

This clonotype turned up a few times. The V gene is TRBV6-2 or TRBV6-3, the J gene TRBJ2-7, with 10 bases identical to TRBD2. Germline assignment: CDR1 MNHEY and CDR2 SVGEGT. The CDR3 spans 16 residues. Trimming took 5 bases from V and 4 from J; bases not matched to a gene: 11. Here the CDR3 DNA reads TGTGCCAGCAGTGCCCCGACCAGCGGGGGGGCTTACGAGCAGTACTTC. Amino acids: CASSAPTSGGAYEQYF.

This clonotype has a handful of counts. V and J are TRBV20-1 and TRBJ2-1; TRBD2 matches at 8 bases. Germline CDR1 is DFQATT and CDR2 is SNEGSKA (reference sequence). V shed 5 bases and J 8 bases; nucleotides not matched to a gene: 8. This CDR3 is 13 amino acids long. CDR3 amino acids: CSALTGTRDEQFF. CDR3 bases: TGCAGTGCTTTAACCGGGACTAGGGATGAGCAGTTCTTC.

This clonotype was counted between two and nine times. The germline gene is not matched at one end of the junction; a read error may be the cause. In DNA, the CDR3 is TGTGCCAGCAGCCTAGGGGGGGAGGGATCTAGCACGGATACGCAGTATTTT. This encodes CASSLGGEGSSTDTQYF. This chain uses TRBV7-2 with TRBJ2-3, with D maybe TRBD2 (7 bases). The CDR3 runs to 17 residues. CDR1 and CDR2 (germline): SGHTA, FQGNSA.

The chain recombines TRBV6-1 with TRBJ1-2; D ambiguous. Germline V gene lookup returns CDR1 MNHNS and CDR2 SASEGT. The V and J ends lost 0 bases and 4 bases respectively, with 15 bases between them. The CDR3 contains 16 residues. The chain's CDR3 is CASSEANWAGGYGYTF. In DNA form, the CDR3 reads TGTGCCAGCAGTGAAGCGAATTGGGCAGGAGGCTATGGCTACACCTTC.

The rearrangement joins TRBV5-1 to TRBJ2-1; D not resolved. The CDR3 is 16 residues long. V was pared by 0 bases and J by 0 bases, with 10 bases between. CDR1 is SGHRS and CDR2 is YFSETQ in the germline V gene. The CDR3 sequence: CASSLAFTDSYNEQFF. The CDR3 DNA is TGCGCCAGCAGCTTGGCCTTCACGGACTCCTACAATGAGCAGTTCTTC.

The rearrangement links TRBV20-1 to TRBJ1-1; D is perhaps TRBD1 (5 bases). The V and J ends lost 3 bases and 1 base respectively, with 9 bases between them. This CDR3 contains 13 residues. Germline V gives CDR1 DFQATT, CDR2 SNEGSKA (reference sequence). The CDR3 loop reads CSARGHSNTEAFF. The CDR3 region has the DNA TGCAGTGCTAGGGGGCACTCGAACACTGAAGCTTTCTTT.

This clonotype was detected a few times. The chain is built from TRBV10-1 and TRBJ2-7; no firm D call. The germline gives CDR1 WNHNN, CDR2 SYGVQD (reference sequence). The CDR3 spans 14 residues. V was shortened by 4 bases and J by 0 bases, with 10 bases between the two germline ends. DNA of the CDR3: TGCGCCAGCAGTGGGGCGAGGAGCTCCTACGAGCAGTACTTC. Translated, it gives CASSGARSSYEQYF.

This clonotype was counted a few times. The chain has TRBV2 and TRBJ2-1; TRBD1 might be the D (5 bases). V was cut by 10 bases and J by 3 bases, with 13 bases left in between. The CDR3 has 13 amino acids. CDR1 and CDR2 from the germline V gene are SNHLY and FYNNEI. The CDR3 region is CATKGRIYNEQFF. CDR3 bases: TGTGCCACCAAGGGGCGGATCTACAATGAGCAGTTCTTC.

This chain uses TRBV15 with TRBJ2-3; 7 bases align to TRBD2. The CDR3 runs 18 residues. J gave up 0 bases and V 1 base, and 10 bases lay outside the gene matches. Germline V gives CDR1 LNHNV, CDR2 YYDKDF (reference sequence). The CDR3 DNA sequence: TGTGCCACCAGCAGAGGTTTTGGAGCGGGATCAAGCACAGATACGCAGTATTTT. Encoded protein: CATSRGFGAGSSTDTQYF.

This chain connects TRBV5-4 to TRBJ1-6; D is possibly TRBD1 (6 bases). Germline V lookup: CDR1 SGHNT, CDR2 YYREEE (reference sequence). This CDR3 spans 14 amino acids. V lost 2 bases, J lost 10 bases, and 13 bases lay in between. The CDR3 loop reads CASSLQGVASPLHF. In DNA, the CDR3 is TGTGCCAGCAGCTTACAGGGAGTCGCCTCACCCCTCCACTTT.

This chain uses TRBV12-3 or TRBV12-4 with TRBJ1-5; a possible D gene is TRBD1 (6 bases). The CDR3 runs 14 residues. Trimming took 4 bases from V and 3 from J, leaving 10 bases between them. CDR3: CASSSGVYNQPQHF. CDR3 DNA: TGTGCCAGCAGTTCAGGGGTATACAATCAGCCCCAGCATTTT.

The CDR3 sequence: CASSVDTDRGDTQYF. The CDR3 nucleotides are TGTGCCAGCAGCGTAGACACAGACAGAGGAGATACGCAGTATTTT. The chain combines TRBV9 with TRBJ2-3; possible D gene TRBD1, 5 bases. The CDR3 totals 15 residues. V was pared by 0 bases and J by 5 bases, with 13 bases between. The germline V gene encodes CDR1 SGDLS and CDR2 YYNGEE.

The V gene is TRBV25-1, the J gene TRBJ2-1; 7 bases agree with TRBD1. V was clipped by 10 bases and J by 7 bases; unmatched bases: 13. Germline V gives CDR1 MGHDK, CDR2 SYGVNS. There are 14 residues in the CDR3. This CDR3 reads CATLKGTGVNEQFF. The CDR3 bases are TGTGCCACCCTGAAGGGAACAGGGGTGAATGAGCAGTTCTTC. The complete variable domain, with remaining parts taken from reference TRBV25-1 and TRBJ2-1, reads EADIYQTPRYLVIGTGKKITLECSQTMGHDKMYWYQQDPGMELHLIHYSYGVNSTEKGDLSSESTVSRIRTEHFPLTLESARPSHTSQYLCATLKGTGVNEQFFGPGTRLTVL.

This clonotype has more than one count but fewer than ten. J is TRBJ1-6 and V is TRBV5-1; 10 positions match TRBD1. J gave up 10 bases and V 4 bases, and 5 bases lay outside the gene matches. The length of the CDR3 is 14 residues. The germline V gene encodes CDR1 SGHRS and CDR2 YFSETQ. The CDR3 spells CASSPWTGGSPLHF. CDR3 nucleotides: TGCGCCAGCAGCCCCTGGACAGGGGGATCACCCCTCCACTTT.

In its sample, this clonotype is medium-sized (0.01 to 0.1%). The junction does not match germline at one end; this may be a read error. The V and J genes are TRBV12-3 or TRBV12-4 and TRBJ1-2; D is ambiguous. The CDR3 length is 14 residues. The CDR3 here is CASSPIGLMYAYTF. CDR3 DNA sequence: TGTGCCAGCAGTCCTATTGGGCTCATGTATGCCTACACCTTC.